A single sample gave rise to the 31 T cell receptor beta chains below, sequenced in a study of blood T cell repertoires in COVID-19. Data came from immunoSEQ multiplex PCR; TCRdb stores just in-frame clones and leaves some out. The sample has 300,000 to 400,000 clones; 80% to 90% are singletons. The sample consisted of PBMCs or T cells enriched from blood (not recorded which). These receptors were taken from a woman between 40 and 50 years old with acute COVID-19.

The chain has TRBV5-6 and TRBJ2-5, with D possibly being TRBD1 (7 bases). CDR1 is SGHDT, CDR2 YYEEEE, per germline. The CDR3 runs 15 residues. V dropped 2 bases and J dropped 1 base, with 12 bases sitting between them. For the CDR3, the DNA is TGTGCCAGCAGCTTCAGACAGGGAGGCCAAGAGACCCAGTACTTC. Translated, it gives CASSFRQGGQETQYF.

This clone was recorded once. The genes are TRBV21-1 and TRBJ1-1. TRBV21-1 corresponds to a pseudogene. CDR3 length: 13 amino acids. CDR3 coding DNA: TGTGCCAGCAGCAAAACCACGGACACTGAAGCTTTCTTT. It is translated as CASSKTTDTEAFF.

This chain joins TRBV7-9 and TRBJ1-1, with 11 bases identical to TRBD1. Germline V gene lookup returns CDR1 SEHNR and CDR2 FQNEAQ (reference sequence). This CDR3 spans 16 amino acids. Germline trimming cut 1 base from V and 5 bases from J; bases unmatched to any gene: 6. The CDR3 protein is CASSLGTGGAGTEAFF. Here the CDR3 DNA reads TGTGCCAGCAGCTTAGGGACAGGGGGCGCGGGGACTGAAGCTTTCTTT.

This clone is a singleton in its sample. This sequence joins TRBV27 and TRBJ1-1, with unresolved D. The V end was cut by 3 bases, the J end by 1 base, with 9 bases between. Germline assignment: CDR1 MNHEY and CDR2 SMNVEV (reference sequence). The CDR3 extends over 14 amino acids. CDR3 in amino acids: CASSFWAANTEAFF. The CDR3 nucleotides are TGTGCCAGCAGTTTCTGGGCCGCGAACACTGAAGCTTTCTTT.

The chain is built from TRBV5-5 and TRBJ2-7; the match to TRBD1 covers 7 bases. The CDR3 sequence is 14 residues long. CDR1 and CDR2 from the germline V gene are SGHKS and YYEKEE (reference sequence). Germline trimming cut 4 bases from V and 3 bases from J; bases unmatched to any gene: 7. The CDR3: CASSRGQTIYEQYF. The CDR3 nucleotides are TGTGCCAGCAGCAGGGGACAGACGATCTACGAGCAGTACTTC.

This chain joins TRBV3-1 (or the pseudogene TRBV3-2) and TRBJ1-3; 9 bases map to TRBD1. Germline V gene data show CDR1 as LGHDT and CDR2 as YNNKEL (reference sequence). The V and J ends lost 7 bases and 2 bases, in that order; junction bases with no gene match: 12. CDR3 size: 17 residues. CDR3 protein: CASTEAWTGAAGNTIYF. In DNA form, the CDR3 reads TGTGCCAGCACCGAAGCTTGGACAGGGGCAGCTGGAAACACCATATATTTT.

V and J are TRBV2 and TRBJ1-5; 11 bases are a match to TRBD1. V dropped 6 bases and J dropped 11; count of bases not matched to a gene: 9. This CDR3 is built from 14 residues. The germline V gene encodes CDR1 SNHLY and CDR2 FYNNEI. CDR3 in DNA: TGTGCCAGCAGAGACGGGACAGGGGGTTTGTCCCAGCATTTT. As protein: CASRDGTGGLSQHF.

The chain is built from TRBV7-9 and TRBJ2-2; 7 nucleotides match TRBD2. This CDR3 is 14 amino acids long. Germline V lookup: CDR1 SEHNR, CDR2 FQNEAQ (reference sequence). The junction had 6 bases not matched to a gene; V was cut back by 5 bases and J by 6 bases. The CDR3 DNA sequence: TGTGCCAGCAGCGCGGCAGGGAGGGCCGGGGAGCTGTTTTTT. Protein product: CASSAAGRAGELFF.

The chain joins TRBV19 to TRBJ1-1; 7 bases are a match to TRBD1. The CDR3 spans 14 residues. J lost 2 bases, V lost 5 bases, and 5 bases had no gene match. Germline V lookup: CDR1 LNHDA, CDR2 SQIVND (reference sequence). CDR3 amino acids: CASSSTGPNTEAFF. The CDR3 DNA sequence: TGTGCCAGTAGTTCGACAGGGCCTAACACTGAAGCTTTCTTT.

CDR3 nucleotide sequence: TGTGCCAGCAGCTTAGGGAGGGTAGGTTCGATGAACATTCAGTACTTC. This sequence encodes CASSLGRVGSMNIQYF. The V gene is TRBV7-9, the J gene TRBJ2-4; a weak D match, TRBD2 (6 bases). V lost 1 base to trimming and J lost 7 bases, with 17 bases between them. Germline V gene lookup returns CDR1 SEHNR and CDR2 FQNEAQ (reference sequence). The CDR3 consists of 16 residues.

In regard to this clone: This clone may be a read error of a much larger clone one base away. V and J are TRBV13 and TRBJ1-2, with 10 nucleotides matching TRBD1. The CDR3 totals 14 residues. Trimming took 5 bases from V and 2 from J; bases not matched to a gene: 2. Germline CDR1 reads PRHDT; CDR2 reads FYEKMQ (reference sequence). This CDR3 reads CASSQGQGNYGYTF. The CDR3, as DNA: TGTGCCAGCAGCCAGGGACAGGGGAACTATGGCTACACCTTC.

This sequence joins TRBV7-2 and TRBJ2-7; 9 nucleotides line up with TRBD1. The CDR3 extends over 16 amino acids. In germline, CDR1 is SGHTA, CDR2 FQGNSA. V dropped 4 bases and J dropped 5; count of bases not matched to a gene: 12. This CDR3 is CASSSPPGTGIHEQYF. The CDR3 DNA is TGTGCCAGCAGCTCACCCCCCGGGACAGGGATACACGAGCAGTACTTC. Full variable domain (rest looked up from reference TRBV7-2 and TRBJ2-7): GAGVSQSPSNKVTEKGKDVELRCDPISGHTALYWYRQSLGQGLEFLIYFQGNSAPDKSGLPSDRFSAERTGGSVSTLTIQRTQQEDSAVYLCASSSPPGTGIHEQYFGPGTRLTVT.

This chain uses TRBV7-3 with TRBJ1-1, with D uncertain. Per the germline V gene, CDR1 is SGHTA and CDR2 is FQGTGA. With 1 base removed from V and 4 bases from J, the gap between germline ends came to 10 bases. The CDR3 sequence is 14 residues long. CDR3 sequence: CASSLNGFGTEAFF. The CDR3 bases are TGTGCCAGCAGCTTAAACGGGTTTGGCACTGAAGCTTTCTTT.

The rearrangement links TRBV5-5 to TRBJ1-1; perhaps TRBD1 as D (6 bases). Trimming removed 4 bases at V and 5 bases at J, with 18 bases between. The CDR3 spans 15 residues. The V gene's germline CDR1 is SGHKS and CDR2 YYEKEE (reference sequence). The CDR3 loop is CASSASIQGLTEAFF. CDR3 DNA: TGTGCCAGCAGCGCCAGTATACAGGGTTTAACTGAAGCTTTCTTT.

This clone was seen more than once but under ten times. The chain joins TRBV11-2 to TRBJ1-2; the D gene is possibly TRBD1 (5 bases). This CDR3 is built from 15 residues. V was pared by 6 bases and J by 6 bases, with 20 bases between. The germline CDR1 and CDR2 sequences are SGHAT and FQNNGV. This CDR3 is CASSTLFPGENGYTF. The DNA of the CDR3 is TGTGCCAGCAGTACTTTATTCCCGGGGGAGAATGGCTACACCTTC.

The V gene is TRBV2, the J gene TRBJ1-4, with TRBD1 matching 8 bases. V shed 5 bases and J 8 bases; nucleotides not matched to a gene: 7. CDR1 is SNHLY, CDR2 FYNNEI, per germline. The length of the CDR3 is 14 residues. The DNA of the CDR3 is TGTGCCAGCAGTAAAGACAGGGGACGCGAAAAACTGTTTTTT. Its protein is CASSKDRGREKLFF.

The chain employs TRBV7-9 and TRBJ1-1, with TRBD1 as a possible D gene (5 bases). The CDR3 has 11 amino acids. The germline V gene encodes CDR1 SEHNR and CDR2 FQNEAQ (reference sequence). V lost 5 bases to trimming and J lost 7 bases, with 8 bases between them. The CDR3 reads CASSLGLEAFF. In DNA form, the CDR3 reads TGTGCCAGCAGCCTGGGACTTGAAGCTTTCTTT.

The chain links TRBV5-4 to TRBJ1-2, with 8 bases identical to TRBD1. Germline V gene data show CDR1 as SGHNT and CDR2 as YYREEE (reference sequence). J lost 4 bases, V lost 4 bases, and 15 bases had no gene match. This CDR3 comprises 17 residues. CDR3 sequence reads: CASSPRTGRILSYGYTF. For the CDR3, the DNA is TGTGCCAGCAGCCCCAGGACAGGGCGCATTTTAAGCTATGGCTACACCTTC.

The chain recombines TRBV5-1 with TRBJ2-3; the match to TRBD1 covers 8 bases. The ends lost 2 bases at V and 1 base at J; junction bases unmatched: 6. The CDR3 covers 16 residues. Germline-derived CDR1 and CDR2 are SGHRS and YFSETQ. CDR3 amino acids: CASSLASTGGTDTQYF. For the CDR3, the DNA is TGCGCCAGCAGCTTAGCCTCGACAGGGGGCACAGATACGCAGTATTTT.

The gene calls are TRBV2 and TRBJ1-4; possible D gene TRBD1, 6 bases. The CDR3 length is 14 residues. CDR1 SNHLY and CDR2 FYNNEI come from the germline V gene. The V end lost 3 bases, the J end lost 5 bases, and 10 bases lay between the germline ends. The CDR3 here is CASSDRGKNEKLFF. The CDR3 coding sequence is TGTGCCAGCAGTGACAGGGGCAAAAATGAAAAACTGTTTTTT.

This clone was counted a few times. The V gene is TRBV27, the J gene TRBJ1-5, with D unresolved. Germline V lookup: CDR1 MNHEY, CDR2 SMNVEV (reference sequence). V lost 3 bases and J 0 bases, leaving 9 bases between the germline ends. This CDR3 comprises 15 residues. This CDR3 reads CASSFQLNSNQPQHF. The CDR3 DNA is TGTGCCAGCAGTTTTCAGTTAAATAGCAATCAGCCCCAGCATTTT.

This rearrangement joins TRBV4-1 to TRBJ2-7; 7 bases line up with TRBD1. Germline assignment: CDR1 MGHRA and CDR2 YSYEKL. The J segment lost 2 bases and the V segment lost 1 base, leaving 5 bases of the junction unmatched. The CDR3 length is 15 residues. Written as DNA, the CDR3 is TGCGCCAGCAGCCAAGGCTCAGGGGGACCCTACGAGCAGTACTTC. Translated: CASSQGSGGPYEQYF.

The rearrangement uses TRBV7-9 and TRBJ1-5; D unresolved. The CDR3 has 14 amino acids. Germline CDR1 is SEHNR and CDR2 is FQNEAQ (reference sequence). Trimming shortened V by 1 base and J by 4 bases, and 8 bases separated the two germline ends. CDR3 loop: CASSLGPSNQPQHF. The DNA of the CDR3 is TGTGCCAGCAGCTTAGGGCCAAGTAATCAGCCCCAGCATTTT.

The chain joins TRBV5-6 to TRBJ2-5; 9 nucleotides line up with TRBD1. J lost 4 bases, V lost 2 bases, and 9 bases had no gene match. This CDR3 is built from 16 residues. CDR1 is SGHDT, CDR2 YYEEEE, per germline. The CDR3 coding sequence is TGTGCCAGCAGCTTAACGACAGGGGGAATGGGAGAGACCCAGTACTTC. Protein: CASSLTTGGMGETQYF.

This clone was seen a handful of times. The gene calls are TRBV7-9 and TRBJ1-2, with TRBD1 as a possible D gene (5 bases). The CDR3 runs 14 residues. V lost 2 bases and J 7 bases, leaving 14 bases between the germline ends. The V gene's germline CDR1 is SEHNR and CDR2 FQNEAQ (reference sequence). CDR3 region: CASSLRAGTFGYTF. CDR3 DNA: TGTGCCAGCAGCTTAAGGGCCGGGACTTTTGGCTACACCTTC.

The chain has TRBV12-5 and TRBJ1-5; 12 bases are shared with TRBD1. Germline assignment: CDR1 LGHNT and CDR2 FRNRAP. The CDR3 covers 16 residues. Trimming cost V 3 bases and J 4 bases; bases outside gene matches: 4. Written as DNA, the CDR3 is TGTGCTAGTGGTTTCTGGGGACAGGGGGCGAATCAGCCCCAGCATTTT. Protein product: CASGFWGQGANQPQHF. Complete variable domain (other parts from reference TRBV12-5 and TRBJ1-5): DARVTQTPRHKVTEMGQEVTMRCQPILGHNTVFWYRQTMMQGLELLAYFRNRAPLDDSGMPKDRFSAEMPDATLATLKIQPSEPRDSAVYFCASGFWGQGANQPQHFGDGTRLSIL.

The V and J genes are TRBV10-2 and TRBJ1-4; D is unclear. V lost 3 bases, J lost 7 bases, and 18 bases lay in between. In germline, CDR1 is WSHSY, CDR2 SAAADI. The CDR3 has 16 residues. In DNA form, the CDR3 reads TGCGCCAGCAGTGAAAACAGCCCGAGGGATGGTGAAAAACTGTTTTTT. Protein sequence: CASSENSPRDGEKLFF.

The table lists this clone with a count of one. J is TRBJ2-5 and V is TRBV18; 9 bases map to TRBD2. The CDR3 spans 15 residues. Trimming at V came to 3 bases and at J to 0 bases, leaving 2 bases not matched to a gene. Germline CDR1 KGHSH, CDR2 LQKENI. In nucleotides, the CDR3 is TGTGCCAGCTCACCGAGCGGGGGGTACCAAGAGACCCAGTACTTC. It specifies CASSPSGGYQETQYF.

This sequence joins TRBV7-9 and TRBJ2-7, with D maybe TRBD1 (6 bases). The CDR3 totals 17 residues. Germline CDR1 SEHNR, CDR2 FQNEAQ (reference sequence). V was trimmed by 3 bases and J by 3 bases, leaving 21 bases between them. The CDR3, as DNA: TGTGCCAGCAGCTTCATGGGGCAGACAGGTAGGGTCTACGAGCAGTACTTC. Translated, it gives CASSFMGQTGRVYEQYF.

The V call is TRBV5-8, the J call TRBJ1-5; the D is unclear. The CDR3 runs 14 residues. V dropped 2 bases and J dropped 6 bases, with 12 bases sitting between them. The germline gives CDR1 SGHTS, CDR2 YDEGEE. CDR3 sequence (DNA): TGTGCCAGCAGCTTCTACCACCGTGGTCAGCCCCAGCATTTT. Residues: CASSFYHRGQPQHF.

As for this clone: Germline and junction disagree at one end, which may indicate a read error. V gene TRBV5-5 combines with J gene TRBJ1-6; D unclear. The germline CDR1 and CDR2 sequences are SGHKS and YYEKEE (reference sequence). The CDR3 length is 13 residues. CDR3 residues: CASSLIQESLLHF. In DNA form, the CDR3 reads TGTGCCAGCAGCTTGATTCAGGAATCACTCCTCCACTTT. Filled out from reference TRBV5-5 and TRBJ1-6, the complete variable domain reads DAGVTQSPTHLIKTRGQQVTLRCSPISGHKSVSWYQQVLGQGPQFIFQYYEKEERGRGNFPDRFSARQFPNYSSELNVNALLLGDSALYLCASSLIQESLLHFGNGTRLTVT.